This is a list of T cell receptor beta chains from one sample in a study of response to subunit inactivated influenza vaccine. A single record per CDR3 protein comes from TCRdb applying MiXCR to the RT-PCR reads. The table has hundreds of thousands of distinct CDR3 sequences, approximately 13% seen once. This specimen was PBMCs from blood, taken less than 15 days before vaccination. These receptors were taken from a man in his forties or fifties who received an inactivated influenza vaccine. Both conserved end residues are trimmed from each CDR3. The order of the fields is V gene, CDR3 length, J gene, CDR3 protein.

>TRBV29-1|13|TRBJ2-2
SVEDWTGGSGELF
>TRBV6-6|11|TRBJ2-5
ASRSGSFETQY
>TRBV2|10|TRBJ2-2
ASRYTSGELF
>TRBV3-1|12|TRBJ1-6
ASSQYRGQSPLH
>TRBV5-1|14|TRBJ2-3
ASSYDLASPTDTQY
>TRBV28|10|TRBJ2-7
ASSLWIYEQY
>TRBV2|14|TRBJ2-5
ASKEGSSYVQETQY
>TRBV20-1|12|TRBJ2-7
SAKTSGGTYEQY
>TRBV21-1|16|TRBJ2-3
ASSGPHVAGGLEDTQY
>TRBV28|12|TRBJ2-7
ASSLYRGGSEQY
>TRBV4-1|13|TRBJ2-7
ASSQRSGGTYEQY
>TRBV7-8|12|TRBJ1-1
ASSQRQGRAEAF
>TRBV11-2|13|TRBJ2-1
ASSLDRAGRNEQF
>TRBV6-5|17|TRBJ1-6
ASSYLSIGPWGGNSPLH
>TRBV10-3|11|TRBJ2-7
AGKREGSYEQY
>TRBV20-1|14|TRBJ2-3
SARRRSGGATDTQY
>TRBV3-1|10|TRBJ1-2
ASSQGDSLWT
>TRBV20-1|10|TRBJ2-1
SAVWSGGGGL
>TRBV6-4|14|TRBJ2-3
ASRERTSGSTDTQY
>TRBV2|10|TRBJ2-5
ASGLSQETQY
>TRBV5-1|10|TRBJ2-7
ASSLETADKY
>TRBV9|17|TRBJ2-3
ASSVRSGGAYTPRDTQY
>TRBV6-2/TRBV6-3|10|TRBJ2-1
ASNLPTAEQF
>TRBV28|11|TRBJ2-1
ASSLLRYNEQF
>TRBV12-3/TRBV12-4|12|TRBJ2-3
ASNVGGGPDTQY
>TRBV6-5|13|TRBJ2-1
ASTSGLAGVDEQF
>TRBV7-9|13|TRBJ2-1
ASSHRTDSYNEQF
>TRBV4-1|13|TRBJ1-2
ASSHPVQGAYGYT
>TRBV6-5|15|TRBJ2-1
ASSYSGLAGRYNEQF
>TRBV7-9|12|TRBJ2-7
ASSITSVTYEQY
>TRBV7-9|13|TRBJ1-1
ASSFIQVLNTEAF
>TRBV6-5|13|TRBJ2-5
ASSWGTSGRETQY
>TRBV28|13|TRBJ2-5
ASSLAGELQETQY
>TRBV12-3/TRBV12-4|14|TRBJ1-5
ASSLSVIRSNQPQH
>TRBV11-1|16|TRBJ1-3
ASSTGQGVTRAGNTIY
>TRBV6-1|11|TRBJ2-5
ASRGTIQETQY
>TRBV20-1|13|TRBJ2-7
SARALAGGLHEQY
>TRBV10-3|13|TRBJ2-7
AISGTSGGLDEQY
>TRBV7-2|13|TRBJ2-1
ASSLMGADYNEQF
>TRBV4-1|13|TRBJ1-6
ASSQDERVRSPLH
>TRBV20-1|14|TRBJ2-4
SARDESTGVKNIQY
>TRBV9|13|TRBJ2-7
ASSAGQGFTYEQY
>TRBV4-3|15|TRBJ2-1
ASSRGSLAGHYNEQF
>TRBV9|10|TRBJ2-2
ASREGTGELF
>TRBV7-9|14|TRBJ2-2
ASRSGQGSESGELF
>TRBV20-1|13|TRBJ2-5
SARPAGTGRETQY